Following are 14 T cell receptor beta chains from one sample sequenced in a study of blood T cell repertoires in COVID-19. Assay used: immunoSEQ multiplex PCR; TCRdb lists only in-frame clones, some missing. The sample includes about 58,000 clones, 77% of them seen just once. Sample: peripheral blood. The source of these receptors is a human donor in a cohort sampled during active COVID-19.

The chain recombines TRBV10-3 with TRBJ1-3, with D uncertain. The CDR3 is 15 residues long. Germline CDR1 reads ENHRY; CDR2 reads SYGVKD. The ends were cut back, 3 bases at V and 0 bases at J, with 9 bases in the middle. CDR3 protein: CAISDGLSSGNTIYF. CDR3 DNA: TGTGCCATCAGTGACGGACTCAGCTCTGGAAACACCATATATTTT.

This clone has more than one count but fewer than ten. The chain is built from TRBV4-1 and TRBJ2-1; no clear D gene. Germline lookup yields CDR1 MGHRA and CDR2 YSYEKL. V lost 4 bases and J 3 bases, leaving 13 bases between the germline ends. The CDR3 is made up of 15 amino acids. CDR3 DNA sequence: TGCGCCAGCAGCCCACTGCACAGCAGCTACAATGAGCAGTTCTTC. It yields the protein CASSPLHSSYNEQFF.

V is TRBV28 and J is TRBJ1-2; TRBD1 matches 7 bases. The CDR3 has 14 residues. Germline CDR1 is MDHEN and CDR2 is SYDVKM. V dropped 3 bases and J dropped 6; count of bases not matched to a gene: 7. The CDR3, as DNA: TGTGCCAGCAGTTTCCACACAGGGGTTGATGGCTACACCTTC. It is translated as CASSFHTGVDGYTF.

This clone appeared a few times. The V gene is TRBV9, the J gene TRBJ2-7; weak D call: TRBD2 (6 bases). This CDR3 has 16 residues. Trimming stripped 0 bases from V and 4 bases from J, with 17 bases between. Germline V lookup: CDR1 SGDLS, CDR2 YYNGEE. The CDR3 DNA reads TGTGCCAGCAGCGTAGATCTCCCGAACGGGGGTTACGAGCAGTACTTC. It translates to CASSVDLPNGGYEQYF.

This chain joins TRBV4-3 and TRBJ1-2, with 8 bases fitting TRBD1. CDR3 length: 16 residues. V was clipped by 2 bases and J by 8 bases; unmatched bases: 13. Germline V CDR1 and CDR2: LGHNA, YSLEER. As DNA, the CDR3 is TGCGCCAGCAGCCAAACGGACAGGGTAACCTTTTGGGGCTACACCTTC. It specifies CASSQTDRVTFWGYTF.

The CDR3 bases are TGCGCCAGCAGTCGGACAGGGGGGACCTACGAGCAGTACTTC. Protein: CASSRTGGTYEQYF. The chain employs TRBV10-2 and TRBJ2-7, with TRBD1 matching over 10 bases. With V trimmed by 5 bases and J by 2 bases, 3 bases remained unmatched. Germline V gene data show CDR1 as WSHSY and CDR2 as SAAADI. The CDR3 loop spans 14 amino acids.

The V call is TRBV18, the J call TRBJ1-2; D is perhaps TRBD1 (5 bases). The CDR3 loop spans 15 amino acids. Trimming shortened V by 5 bases and J by 6 bases, and 19 bases separated the two germline ends. Germline V CDR1 and CDR2: KGHSH, LQKENI. The DNA of the CDR3 is TGTGCCAGCTCAGCCGGGGGTCAAGGGTTGGATGGCTACACCTTC. Translating it yields CASSAGGQGLDGYTF.

The chain carries TRBV2 and TRBJ1-6, with 8 bases aligning to TRBD1. This CDR3 is 13 amino acids long. CDR1 SNHLY and CDR2 FYNNEI come from the germline V gene. Trimming removed 6 bases from V and 7 bases from J; junction bases left unmatched: 2. CDR3 residues: CASSGQGNSPLHF. In DNA, the CDR3 is TGTGCCAGCAGCGGACAGGGAAATTCACCCCTCCACTTT.

J is TRBJ1-1 and V is TRBV4-1; D unclear. The germline V gene encodes CDR1 MGHRA and CDR2 YSYEKL. The CDR3 totals 14 residues. V shed 0 bases and J shed 0 bases, with 5 bases lying between them. CDR3 nucleotide sequence: TGCGCCAGCAGCCAAGATCGAGTGAACACTGAAGCTTTCTTT. This sequence encodes CASSQDRVNTEAFF.

The V and J genes are TRBV28 and TRBJ1-4; tentatively, D is TRBD1 (5 bases). The V end was cut by 6 bases, the J end by 3 bases, with 14 bases between. CDR3 size: 15 residues. CDR1 and CDR2 (germline): MDHEN, SYDVKM. CDR3 sequence (DNA): TGTGCCAGCAGGCTGGGGGGGTGGTCTAATGAAAAACTGTTTTTT. Its translation is CASRLGGWSNEKLFF. Drawing the rest from reference TRBV28 and TRBJ1-4, the complete variable domain is DVKVTQSSRYLVKRTGEKVFLECVQDMDHENMFWYRQDPGLGLRLIYFSYDVKMKEKGDIPEGYSVSREKKERFSLILESASTNQTSMYLCASRLGGWSNEKLFFGSGTQLSVL.

Points on this clone: A junction boundary mismatches the germline segment, possibly from a read error. J is TRBJ2-2 and V is TRBV7-7; 9 bases agree with TRBD1. Germline loops: CDR1 SSHAT, CDR2 FNYEAQ (reference sequence). This CDR3 has 13 amino acids. The chain's CDR3 is CASTTGGTGELFF. CDR3 nucleotide sequence: TGTGCTAGCACGACAGGGGGAACCGGGGAGCTGTTTTTT.

This clone was recorded many times. The chain employs TRBV6-5 and TRBJ1-1; no clear D gene. Looked up from germline, CDR1 is MNHEY and CDR2 is SVGAGI. The CDR3 loop spans 13 amino acids. Trimming removed 7 bases at V and 1 base at J, with 10 bases between. The CDR3 here is CASKEGGNTEAFF. As DNA, the CDR3 is TGTGCCAGCAAAGAAGGAGGGAACACTGAAGCTTTCTTT.

The V gene is TRBV5-4, the J gene TRBJ2-5, with D possibly being TRBD2 (6 bases). The CDR3 is 14 residues long. Per germline, CDR1 SGHNT and CDR2 YYREEE (reference sequence). Trimming pared 4 bases from V and 3 bases from J, leaving 13 bases between. The CDR3 reads CASSPGSQKETQYF. For the CDR3, the DNA is TGTGCCAGCAGCCCCGGGAGCCAGAAAGAGACCCAGTACTTC.

V usage is TRBV4-2 and J usage is TRBJ2-3; TRBD2 matches at 9 bases. Germline CDR1 is LGHNA and CDR2 is YNFKEQ. J was trimmed by 5 bases and V by 3 bases; bases with no gene match: 9. The CDR3 is 16 amino acids. The CDR3: CASSQGGRGGGDTQYF. The CDR3 coding sequence is TGTGCCAGCAGCCAGGGCGGGAGGGGAGGGGGAGATACGCAGTATTTT.